The clone carrying this T cell receptor beta chain turned up a few times. Its specificity is not known. Trimming removed 3 bases at V and 7 bases at J, with 11 bases between. The CDR3 extends over 13 amino acids. Germline CDR1 is KGHSH and CDR2 is LQKENI. Oncomine TCR Beta short-read sequencing was applied to DNA from cultured CD4+ T cells. Via MiXCR, TCRdb re-called the PCR reads, giving one row per CDR3 protein. The top ten clones hold more than 11% of a sample with around 19,000 distinct CDR3 sequences, around 45% of them seen once. Treatment meaning: roughly ten-day PBMC culture with coronavirus spike peptide pools or control peptides (ViraFEST assay). The data stem from a study of vaccination and CD4 T cells after COVID-19.

Material: CD4+ T cells from blood, cultured in vitro. V usage is TRBV18 and J usage is TRBJ2-3; D possibly corresponds to TRBD1 (6 bases). The TCR originated in a human donor who had recovered from COVID-19. The CDR3 coding sequence is TGTGCCAGCTCACCTTCAGGGGCGAATACGCAGTATTTT. It translates to CASSPSGANTQYF.